These 8 T cell receptor beta chains originate from one sample sequenced in a study of Tregs in tolerant kidney transplant recipients. The nonmyeloablative bone marrow transplants came from related graft donors, with transient mixed chimerism. Measured with immunoSEQ multiplex PCR; TCRdb has only the in-frame clones, and not every one. This listing includes around 33,000 clones. Source: CD4+ T cells from blood (PBMCs), taken 24 months after the transplant. The receptors were gathered from a human patient who received a combined kidney and bone marrow transplant. Some T cells may originate from the graft donor.

Details on this clone: The read ends 3 residues shy of where the CDR3 ends; the end is completed using the germline J gene. The V gene is TRBV19, the J gene TRBJ1-2; 7 nucleotides match TRBD1. The CDR3 runs to 16 residues. The germline gives CDR1 LNHDA, CDR2 SQIVND (reference sequence). After removal of 3 bases from V and 4 bases from J, the junction contained 11 bases not matched to a gene. The CDR3 protein is CASSIVSRQGVYGYTF. CDR3 bases read: TGTGCCAGTAGTATTGTATCTCGACAGGGCGTCTATGGC.

In the case of this clone: Sequencing ends 3 residues short of the CDR3 end; the germline J gene provides the rest. This chain connects TRBV7-9 to TRBJ2-3; 9 bases agree with TRBD1. The CDR3 spans 15 residues. Germline trimming cut 1 base from V and 3 bases from J; bases unmatched to any gene: 2. The V gene's germline CDR1 is SEHNR and CDR2 FQNEAQ (reference sequence). Here the CDR3 reads CASSLGDRVTDTQYF. Incomplete CDR3 DNA: TGTGCCAGCAGCTTAGGGGACAGGGTTACAGATACG.

According to its frequency, this clone is medium-sized. With the read ending 3 residues before the CDR3 end, the germline J gene is used to fill in that end. V gene TRBV19 combines with J gene TRBJ1-1; no reliable D call. The CDR3 totals 13 residues. Trimming shortened V by 3 bases and J by 3 bases, and 8 bases separated the two germline ends. The germline CDR1 and CDR2 sequences are LNHDA and SQIVND (reference sequence). The sequenced part of the CDR3 DNA is TGTGCCAGTAGTATCAGTAGGGACACTGAA. It is translated as CASSISRDTE. In full, the CDR3 reads CASSISRDTEAFF.

Regarding this clone: The CDR3 end lies 3 residues beyond the end of the read and is filled in from the germline J gene. This chain links TRBV2 with TRBJ2-2; a weak D match, TRBD1 (5 bases). The V and J ends lost 6 bases and 4 bases respectively, with 6 bases between them. The CDR3 covers 12 residues. CDR1 and CDR2 from the germline V gene are SNHLY and FYNNEI. CDR3 DNA, as far as it was read: TGTGCCAGCAGGGGGCTCACCGGGGAG. It specifies CASRGLTGE. The whole CDR3 sequence reads CASRGLTGELFF.

The CDR3 here is CASSLRTANTGELFF. The CDR3 bases that were read are TGTGCCAGCAGCTTAAGGACAGCGAACACCGGGGAG. The genes are TRBV7-3 and TRBJ2-2, with a tentative D call TRBD1 (6 bases). Read coverage stops 3 residues before the CDR3 terminus; the germline J gene supplies the remainder. Between the trimmed V and J ends, which lost 1 base and 0 bases, there was a span of 6 bases. The V gene's germline CDR1 is SGHTA and CDR2 FQGTGA. The CDR3 covers 15 residues.

Comment on this clone: The CDR3 goes on 3 residues after the read ends, and that part is filled in from the germline J gene. V gene TRBV19 combines with J gene TRBJ2-5, with TRBD1 matching over 7 bases. This CDR3 region has 17 residues. Germline assignment: CDR1 LNHDA and CDR2 SQIVND (reference sequence). J was trimmed by 3 bases and V by 4 bases; bases with no gene match: 14. The CDR3 reads CASSSPRDRRREETQYF. The CDR3 DNA, read in part, is TGTGCCAGTAGTAGTCCCCGGGACAGAAGAAGAGAAGAGACC.

Worth noting for this clone: The read falls 3 residues short of the CDR3 end, and the missing part is taken from the germline J gene. The chain links TRBV18 to TRBJ2-3, with TRBD1 matching over 9 bases. CDR3 length: 14 amino acids. V was clipped by 6 bases and J by 5 bases; unmatched bases: 6. Germline V lookup: CDR1 KGHSH, CDR2 LQKENI. CDR3 DNA, as far as it was read: TGTGCCAGCTCTTCAGACAGGGGGGTAGATACG. The encoded protein is CASSSDRGVDT. The entire CDR3 sequence reads CASSSDRGVDTQYF.

Notes on this clone: The missing CDR3 end, 3 residues past where the read stops, is filled in from the germline J gene. The chain links TRBV7-2 to TRBJ2-5; D is perhaps TRBD2 (5 bases). V lost 1 base and J lost 3, with 12 bases in between. This CDR3 comprises 15 residues. CDR1 is SGHTA, CDR2 FQGNSA, per germline. The part of the CDR3 DNA that was read is TGTGCCAGCAGCTTAGTTGCGACTACTGAAGAGACC. It translates to CASSLVATTEET. In full, the CDR3 is CASSLVATTEETQYF.